These T cell receptor beta chains were read from a single sample in a study of blood T cell repertoires in COVID-19. The table came from immunoSEQ multiplex PCR; TCRdb's copy has only in-frame clones and leaves some out. The sample contains about 74,000 clones, more than 80% of which appear only once. Specimen: peripheral blood. These receptor sequences come from a human donor in a cohort sampled during active COVID-19. Each CDR3 is given with its conserved first and last residue. Clone sizes are given selectively: once, few, many, or a class where the clone is expanded.

length | J | V | size | CDR3
15 | TRBJ1-1 | TRBV28 | NA | CASSLGGGRNTEAFF
17 | TRBJ1-2 | TRBV1 | NA | CTSSRAPGTGDDYGYTF
13 | TRBJ2-1 | TRBV3-1/TRBV3-2 | NA | CASSQLTGQEQFF
14 | TRBJ1-3 | TRBV7-9 | NA | CASIPARSGNTIYF
13 | TRBJ1-2 | TRBV10-3 | once | CAISKDRPYGYTF
18 | TRBJ2-1 | TRBV24-1 | few | CATSDLRAGTGGNNEQFF
16 | TRBJ2-7 | TRBV18 | NA | CASRPLLAGGTYEQYF
20 | TRBJ2-4 | TRBV29-1 | once | CSVEDQWQDPDWGSKNIQYF
14 | TRBJ2-7 | TRBV20-1 | NA | CSASIGLPGYEQYF
16 | TRBJ1-1 | TRBV4-2 | NA | CASSQEGQGTNTEAFF
13 | TRBJ1-2 | TRBV15 | NA | CATSRDREDGYTF
15 | TRBJ1-5 | TRBV15 | NA | CATSRPQGARQPQHF
12 | TRBJ2-1 | TRBV28 | NA | CALIGGKNEQFF
13 | TRBJ1-4 | TRBV6-4 | NA | CASAVGPREKLFF
16 | TRBJ2-7 | TRBV7-2 | NA | CASSLRRSAGVYEQYF
14 | TRBJ1-1 | TRBV7-9 | NA | CASSLSRRNTEAFF
14 | TRBJ1-1 | TRBV11-2 | NA | CASSAKRMNTEAFF
17 | TRBJ2-3 | TRBV6-1 | NA | CASSERVAGAFTDTQYF
14 | TRBJ1-1 | TRBV5-1 | NA | CASSLEQGASRAFF
14 | TRBJ1-2 | TRBV2 | NA | CASSGEGVSYGYTF
16 | TRBJ2-5 | TRBV11-2 | NA | CASSLGTSGFQETQYF
16 | TRBJ2-1 | TRBV18 | NA | CASSPLHAETYNEQFF
15 | TRBJ1-3 | TRBV28 | NA | CASSDRQISGNTIYF
13 | TRBJ1-5 | TRBV6-5 | NA | CASSYSRNQPQHF
16 | TRBJ2-2 | TRBV19 | once | CASTTQGVIGTGELFF
14 | TRBJ1-2 | TRBV6-5 | NA | CASSYGQSFYGYTF
15 | TRBJ2-7 | TRBV6-1 | NA | CASSERDRGTYEQYF
12 | TRBJ2-5 | TRBV12-3/TRBV12-4 | NA | CASSLSPETQYF
16 | TRBJ1-6 | TRBV6-1 | NA | CASSEHRPSYNSPLHF
15 | TRBJ1-5 | TRBV6-6 | NA | CASRPGQGGNQPQHF
14 | TRBJ2-1 | TRBV18 | NA | CASSPASGDGEQFF
12 | TRBJ1-1 | TRBV18 | once | CASSPNRAEAFF
15 | TRBJ2-1 | TRBV7-9 | NA | CASSRRVGTLNEQFF
18 | TRBJ2-1 | TRBV11-2 | NA | CASSHPQHQGGQRYEQFF
13 | TRBJ1-2 | TRBV30 | NA | CAWRWGLLYGYTF
17 | TRBJ2-1 | TRBV28 | NA | CASSLIPSLLGYNEQFF
15 | TRBJ1-2 | TRBV3-1/TRBV3-2 | NA | CASSHSQGSSHGYTF
17 | TRBJ1-3 | TRBV6-1 | NA | CASSVQGIGSSGNTIYF
14 | TRBJ1-2 | TRBV3-1/TRBV3-2 | NA | CASSRHEGANGYTF
14 | TRBJ2-2 | TRBV5-1 | NA | CASSGTGSTGELFF
12 | TRBJ1-1 | TRBV19 | NA | CASSLTVSEAFF
14 | TRBJ2-7 | TRBV5-1 | NA | CASSLTTTQGLQYF
14 | TRBJ1-5 | TRBV10-3 | NA | CAISRGPSNQPQHF
14 | TRBJ1-1 | TRBV7-9 | NA | CASSRLQLNTEAFF
16 | TRBJ2-1 | TRBV11-2 | NA | CASTKTSGGSYNEQFF
15 | TRBJ1-5 | TRBV18 | few | CASSLSGQSNQPQHF